The 3 T cell receptor beta chains given below trace back to one sample, sequenced in a study of molecular identifiers for immune sequencing clone quantification. MiXCR, applied by TCRdb to the PCR reads, yields one record per CDR3 protein. The sample includes more than 450,000 distinct CDR3 sequences, roughly 26% seen only once; the top ten take around 0.78%. The sample was naive CD8+ T cells from blood, with Jurkat cell RNA spiked in. The sample's subset: FACS-sorted CD8+CD4-CCR7+CD45RA+ naive T cells. These receptors were collected from a human donor in good health. Some libraries in this study had Jurkat cell RNA spiked in.

This clonotype was seen many times. The chain carries TRBV20-1 and TRBJ1-5; 8 nucleotides align to TRBD1. The CDR3 consists of 13 residues. Trimming cost V 6 bases and J 5 bases; bases outside gene matches: 6. The V gene's germline CDR1 is DFQATT and CDR2 SNEGSKA (reference sequence). For the CDR3, the DNA is TGCAGTGCCATTACAGGGGGGCATCAGCCCCAGCATTTT. This gives the protein CSAITGGHQPQHF.

This clonotype came up a few times. The chain carries TRBV20-1 and TRBJ2-7; TRBD1 matches 9 bases. The length of the CDR3 is 15 residues. Trimming took 0 bases from V and 6 from J; bases not matched to a gene: 9. CDR1 and CDR2 (germline): DFQATT, SNEGSKA (reference sequence). CDR3 coding DNA: TGCAGTGCTAGAGATCCAGGACAGGGGTTTTTCGAGCAGTACTTC. The encoded protein is CSARDPGQGFFEQYF.

This clonotype turned up a few times. The chain joins TRBV3-1 to TRBJ2-6; unclear D gene. Germline lookup yields CDR1 LGHDT and CDR2 YNNKEL (reference sequence). Trimming took 4 bases from V and 2 from J, leaving 9 bases between them. The CDR3 covers 15 residues. The CDR3 here is CASSRLFPGANVLTF. DNA of the CDR3: TGTGCCAGCAGCCGATTGTTTCCTGGGGCCAACGTCCTGACTTTC.